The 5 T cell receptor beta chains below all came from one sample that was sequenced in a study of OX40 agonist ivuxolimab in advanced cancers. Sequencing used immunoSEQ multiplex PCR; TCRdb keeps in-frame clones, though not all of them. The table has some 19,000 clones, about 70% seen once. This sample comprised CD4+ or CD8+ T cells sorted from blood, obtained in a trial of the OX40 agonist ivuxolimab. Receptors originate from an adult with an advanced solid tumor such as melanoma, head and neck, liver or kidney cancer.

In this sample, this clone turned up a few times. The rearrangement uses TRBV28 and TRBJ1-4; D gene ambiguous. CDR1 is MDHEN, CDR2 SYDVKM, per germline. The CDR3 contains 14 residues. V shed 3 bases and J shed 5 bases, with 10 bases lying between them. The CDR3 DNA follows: TGTGCCAGCAGTTTGCTCGAGGTCAATGAAAAACTGTTTTTT. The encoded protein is CASSLLEVNEKLFF.

The CDR3 nucleotides are TGTGCCAGCAGTTCCACCGGGACCTCCGGCAACTACTACGAGCAGTACTTC. Translating it yields CASSSTGTSGNYYEQYF. The chain is built from TRBV14 and TRBJ2-7, with D perhaps assigned TRBD1 or TRBD2 (5 bases each). In germline, CDR1 is SGHDN, CDR2 FVKESK. The CDR3 has 17 amino acids. V lost 6 bases to trimming and J lost 3 bases, with 24 bases between them.

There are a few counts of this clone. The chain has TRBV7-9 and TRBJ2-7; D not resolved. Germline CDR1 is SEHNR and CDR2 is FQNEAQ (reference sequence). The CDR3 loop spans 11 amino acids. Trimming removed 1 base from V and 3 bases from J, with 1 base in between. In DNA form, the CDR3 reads TGTGCCAGCAGCTTAGTCTACGAGCAGTACTTC. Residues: CASSLVYEQYF.

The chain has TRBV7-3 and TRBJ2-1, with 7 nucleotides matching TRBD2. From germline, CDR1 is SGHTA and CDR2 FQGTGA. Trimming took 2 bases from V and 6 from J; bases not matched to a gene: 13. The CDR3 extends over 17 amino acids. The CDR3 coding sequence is TGTGCCAGCAGCTTAGCCGCTGCCAGACTAGCCGTCAATGAGCAGTTCTTC. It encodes CASSLAAARLAVNEQFF. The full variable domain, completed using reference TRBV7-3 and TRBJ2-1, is GAGVSQTPSNKVTEKGKYVELRCDPISGHTALYWYRQSLGQGPEFLIYFQGTGAADDSGLPNDRFFAVRPEGSVSTLKIQRTERGDSAVYLCASSLAAARLAVNEQFFGPGTRLTVL.

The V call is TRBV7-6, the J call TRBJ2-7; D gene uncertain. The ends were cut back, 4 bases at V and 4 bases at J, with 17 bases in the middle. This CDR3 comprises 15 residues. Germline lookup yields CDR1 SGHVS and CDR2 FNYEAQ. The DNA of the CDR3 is TGTGCCAGCAGCTCGTCAGCCGCACGATATTACGAGCAGTACTTC. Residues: CASSSSAARYYEQYF.